The 5 T cell receptor beta chains reported below all come from one sample, sequenced in a study of CD8 T cells in ankylosing spondylitis. TCRdb used MiXCR to reprocess the 5' RACE reads, holding one entry per CDR3 protein. The sample holds 670,000 or so distinct CDR3 sequences, roughly 19% seen once. Study-level results: What appeared characteristic of ankylosing spondylitis blood was a TCR beta motif of eight highly homologous variants.

Which antigens these TCRs recognize remains unknown. The sequenced sample consisted of blood, either unsorted or a sorted T cell fraction (not recorded which). These receptors were taken from a male donor with ankylosing spondylitis.

V usage is TRBV3-1 and J usage is TRBJ2-3; D is unclear. Trimming stripped 0 bases from V and 4 bases from J, with 8 bases between. The CDR3 spans 14 residues. Germline values: CDR1 LGHDT, CDR2 YNNKEL (reference sequence). CDR3 protein: CASSQDHGSDTQYF. Here the CDR3 DNA reads TGTGCCAGCAGCCAAGATCATGGGTCAGATACGCAGTATTTT.

The V and J genes are TRBV12-3 or TRBV12-4 and TRBJ2-1; D might be TRBD1 or TRBD2, each matching 6 bases. V dropped 3 bases and J dropped 8 bases, with 23 bases sitting between them. The CDR3 is made up of 17 amino acids. The CDR3 reads CASSFGTRLVITDEQFF. The CDR3 bases are TGTGCCAGCAGTTTCGGGACACGACTAGTTATTACCGATGAGCAGTTCTTC.

The CDR3 protein is CATGGGQAETQYF. CDR3 DNA: TGTGCCACCGGGGGGGGACAGGCTGAGACCCAGTACTTC. This chain links TRBV28 with TRBJ2-5; TRBD1 or TRBD2 may be the D gene (8 bases each). The germline V gene has CDR1 MDHEN and CDR2 SYDVKM. Trimming removed 10 bases at V and 5 bases at J, with 17 bases between. The CDR3 runs to 13 residues. The variable domain in full, completed from reference TRBV28 and TRBJ2-5, reads DVKVTQSSRYLVKRTGEKVFLECVQDMDHENMFWYRQDPGLGLRLIYFSYDVKMKEKGDIPEGYSVSREKKERFSLILESASTNQTSMYLCATGGGQAETQYFGPGTRLLVL.

Notes on this clonotype: A much larger clone sits a single nucleotide away, making a read error possible. The V call is TRBV9, the J call TRBJ2-3; D call uncertain. The V end was cut by 0 bases, the J end by 2 bases, with 4 bases between. The CDR3 is 13 residues long. Germline-derived CDR1 and CDR2 are SGDLS and YYNGEE. As DNA, the CDR3 is TGTGCCAGCAGCGTAGCCCCCACAGATACGCAGTATTTT. It translates to CASSVAPTDTQYF.

This clonotype was counted only a few times. The chain has TRBV5-1 and TRBJ2-5; 10 bases fit TRBD1. CDR1 is SGHRS and CDR2 is YFSETQ in the germline V gene. V dropped 7 bases and J dropped 5; count of bases not matched to a gene: 5. CDR3 length: 13 residues. The CDR3: CASLRDRGETQYF. The DNA of the CDR3 is TGCGCCAGCTTAAGGGACAGGGGTGAGACCCAGTACTTC. Full variable domain (outside the CDR3, taken from reference TRBV5-1 and TRBJ2-5): KAGVTQTPRYLIKTRGQQVTLSCSPISGHRSVSWYQQTPGQGLQFLFEYFSETQRNKGNFPGRFSGRQFSNSRSEMNVSTLELGDSALYLCASLRDRGETQYFGPGTRLLVL.